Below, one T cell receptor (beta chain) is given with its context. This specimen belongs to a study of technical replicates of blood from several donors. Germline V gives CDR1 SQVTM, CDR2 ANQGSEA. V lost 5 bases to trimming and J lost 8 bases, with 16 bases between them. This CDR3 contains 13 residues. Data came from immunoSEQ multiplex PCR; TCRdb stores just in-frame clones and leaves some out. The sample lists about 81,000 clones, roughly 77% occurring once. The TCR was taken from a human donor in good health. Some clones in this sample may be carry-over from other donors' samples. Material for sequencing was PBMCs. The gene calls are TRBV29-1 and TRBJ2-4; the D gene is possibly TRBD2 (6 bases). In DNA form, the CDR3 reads TGCAGCGTTTTACCCGGGGGTCGGGACATTCAGTACTTC. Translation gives CSVLPGGRDIQYF.